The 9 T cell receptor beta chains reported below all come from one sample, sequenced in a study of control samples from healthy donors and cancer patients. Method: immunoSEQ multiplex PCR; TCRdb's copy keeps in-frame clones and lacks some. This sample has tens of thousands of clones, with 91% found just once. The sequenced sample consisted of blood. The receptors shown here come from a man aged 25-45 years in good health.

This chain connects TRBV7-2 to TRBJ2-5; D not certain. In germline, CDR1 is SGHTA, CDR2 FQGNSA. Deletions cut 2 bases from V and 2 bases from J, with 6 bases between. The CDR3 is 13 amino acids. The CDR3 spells CASSLMRQETQYF. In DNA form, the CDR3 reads TGTGCCAGCAGCTTAATGCGTCAAGAGACCCAGTACTTC. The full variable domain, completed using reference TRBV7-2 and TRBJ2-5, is GAGVSQSPSNKVTEKGKDVELRCDPISGHTALYWYRQSLGQGLEFLIYFQGNSAPDKSGLPSDRFSAERTGGSVSTLTIQRTQQEDSAVYLCASSLMRQETQYFGPGTRLLVL.

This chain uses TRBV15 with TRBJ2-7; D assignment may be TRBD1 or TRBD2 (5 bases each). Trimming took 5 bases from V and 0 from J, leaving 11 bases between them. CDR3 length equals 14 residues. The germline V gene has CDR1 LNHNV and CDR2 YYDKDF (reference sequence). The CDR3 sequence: CATSPRGDSYEQYF. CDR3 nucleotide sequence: TGTGCCACCAGCCCTAGAGGGGACTCCTACGAGCAGTACTTC.

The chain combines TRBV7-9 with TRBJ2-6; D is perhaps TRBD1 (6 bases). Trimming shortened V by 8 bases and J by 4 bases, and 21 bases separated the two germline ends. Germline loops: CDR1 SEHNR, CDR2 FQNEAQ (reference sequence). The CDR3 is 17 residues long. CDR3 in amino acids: CASGSEGTGSGANVLTF. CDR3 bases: TGTGCCAGCGGCTCCGAGGGTACAGGGAGCGGGGCCAACGTCCTGACTTTC.

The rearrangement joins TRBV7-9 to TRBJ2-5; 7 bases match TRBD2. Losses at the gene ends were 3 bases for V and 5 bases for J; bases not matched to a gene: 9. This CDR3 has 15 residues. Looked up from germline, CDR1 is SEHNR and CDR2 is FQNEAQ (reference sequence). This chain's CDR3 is CASSFYQRDGETQYF. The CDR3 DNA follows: TGTGCCAGCAGCTTCTATCAGCGGGACGGGGAGACCCAGTACTTC.

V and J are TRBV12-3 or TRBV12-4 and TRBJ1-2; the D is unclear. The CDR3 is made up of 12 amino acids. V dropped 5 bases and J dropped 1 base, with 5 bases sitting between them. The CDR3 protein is CASSKSNYGYTF. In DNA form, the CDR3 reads TGTGCCAGCAGTAAGAGTAACTATGGCTACACCTTC.

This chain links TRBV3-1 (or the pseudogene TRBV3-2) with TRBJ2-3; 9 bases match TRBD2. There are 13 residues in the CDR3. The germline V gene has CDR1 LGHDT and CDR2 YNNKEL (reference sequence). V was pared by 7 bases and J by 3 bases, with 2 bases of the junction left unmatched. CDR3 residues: CASMREGTDTQYF. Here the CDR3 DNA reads TGTGCCAGCATGCGGGAGGGTACAGATACGCAGTATTTT.

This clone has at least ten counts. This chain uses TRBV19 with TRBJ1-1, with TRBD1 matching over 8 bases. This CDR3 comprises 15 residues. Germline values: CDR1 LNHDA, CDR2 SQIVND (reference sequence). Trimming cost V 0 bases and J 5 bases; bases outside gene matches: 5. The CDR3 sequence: CASSIDDRGGTEAFF. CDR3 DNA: TGTGCCAGTAGTATAGACGACAGGGGAGGAACTGAAGCTTTCTTT.

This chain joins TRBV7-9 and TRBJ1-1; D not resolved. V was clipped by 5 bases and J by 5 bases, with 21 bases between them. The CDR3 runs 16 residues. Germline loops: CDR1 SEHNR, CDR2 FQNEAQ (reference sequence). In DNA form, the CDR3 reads TGTGCCAGCAGCATAAGCCAGTTCGACCGAGGGACTGAAGCTTTCTTT. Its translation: CASSISQFDRGTEAFF. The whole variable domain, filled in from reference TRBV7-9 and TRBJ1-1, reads DTGVSQNPRHKITKRGQNVTFRCDPISEHNRLYWYRQTLGQGPEFLTYFQNEAQLEKSRLLSDRFSAERPKGSFSTLEIQRTEQGDSAMYLCASSISQFDRGTEAFFGQGTRLTVV.

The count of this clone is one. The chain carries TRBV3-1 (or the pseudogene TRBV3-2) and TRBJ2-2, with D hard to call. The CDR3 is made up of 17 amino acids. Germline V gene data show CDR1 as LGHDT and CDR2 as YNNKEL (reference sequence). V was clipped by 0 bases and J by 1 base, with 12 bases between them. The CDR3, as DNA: TGTGCCAGCAGCCAAGATGCCTTTGTAGTGAACACCGGGGAGCTGTTTTTT. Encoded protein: CASSQDAFVVNTGELFF.